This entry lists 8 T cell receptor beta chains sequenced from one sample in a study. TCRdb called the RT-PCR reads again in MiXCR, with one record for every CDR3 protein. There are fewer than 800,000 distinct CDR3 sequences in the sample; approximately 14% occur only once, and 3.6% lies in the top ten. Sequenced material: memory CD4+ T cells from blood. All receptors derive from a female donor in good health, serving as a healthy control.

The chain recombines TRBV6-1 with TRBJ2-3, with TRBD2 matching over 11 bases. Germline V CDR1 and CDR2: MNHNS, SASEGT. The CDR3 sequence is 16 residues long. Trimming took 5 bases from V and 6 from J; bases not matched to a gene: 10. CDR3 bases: TGTGCCAGCAGTACGACTAGCGGGACATTTCTGGATACGCAGTATTTT. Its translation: CASSTTSGTFLDTQYF.

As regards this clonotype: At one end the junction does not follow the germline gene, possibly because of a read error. The CDR3 DNA is TGTGCCAGCAGTCACGCTGGGACTAGCTGGAACTTC. As protein: CASSHAGTSWNF. The V call is TRBV12-3 or TRBV12-4, the J call TRBJ2-7, with 9 bases fitting TRBD2. The CDR3 has 12 amino acids.

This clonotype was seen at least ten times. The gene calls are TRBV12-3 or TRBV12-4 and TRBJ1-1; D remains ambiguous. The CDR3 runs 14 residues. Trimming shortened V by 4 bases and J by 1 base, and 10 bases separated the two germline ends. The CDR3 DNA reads TGTGCCAGCAGTTCCCAGGCGAGGAACACTGAAGCTTTCTTT. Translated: CASSSQARNTEAFF.

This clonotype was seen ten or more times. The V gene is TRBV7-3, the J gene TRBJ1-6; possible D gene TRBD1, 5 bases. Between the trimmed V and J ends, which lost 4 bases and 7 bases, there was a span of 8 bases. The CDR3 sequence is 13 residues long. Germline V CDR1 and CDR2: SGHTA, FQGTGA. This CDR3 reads CASSSGPNSPLHF. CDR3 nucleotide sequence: TGTGCCAGCAGCTCGGGACCCAATTCACCCCTCCACTTT.

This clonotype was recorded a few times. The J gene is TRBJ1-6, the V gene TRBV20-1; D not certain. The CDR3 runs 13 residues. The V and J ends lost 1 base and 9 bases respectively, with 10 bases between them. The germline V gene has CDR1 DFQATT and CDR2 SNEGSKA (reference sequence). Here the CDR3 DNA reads TGCAGTGCTAGAGCCCCAAACGGTTCACCCCTCCACTTT. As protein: CSARAPNGSPLHF.

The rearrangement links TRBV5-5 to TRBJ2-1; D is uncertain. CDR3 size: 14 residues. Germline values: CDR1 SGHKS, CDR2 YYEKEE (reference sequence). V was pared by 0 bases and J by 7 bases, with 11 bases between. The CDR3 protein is CASSLVWGPNEQFF. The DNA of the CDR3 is TGTGCCAGCAGCTTGGTATGGGGTCCAAATGAGCAGTTCTTC. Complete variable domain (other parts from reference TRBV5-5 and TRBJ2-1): DAGVTQSPTHLIKTRGQQVTLRCSPISGHKSVSWYQQVLGQGPQFIFQYYEKEERGRGNFPDRFSARQFPNYSSELNVNALLLGDSALYLCASSLVWGPNEQFFGPGTRLTVL.

The CDR3 bases are TGTGCCAGCGGGAACAGGGGTGTACAGGACACCATATATTTT. Encoded protein: CASGNRGVQDTIYF. The chain combines TRBV12-3 or TRBV12-4 with TRBJ1-3; 7 nucleotides match TRBD1. Trimming cost V 8 bases and J 8 bases; bases outside gene matches: 12. CDR3 length: 14 residues.

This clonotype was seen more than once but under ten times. The CDR3 protein is CASSLRSGYGIQYF. CDR3 sequence (DNA): TGTGCCAGCAGCTTAAGGTCAGGGTACGGAATTCAGTACTTC. The rearrangement links TRBV7-9 to TRBJ2-4; D is perhaps TRBD1 (5 bases). CDR1 and CDR2 from the germline V gene are SEHNR and FQNEAQ (reference sequence). The CDR3 spans 14 residues. Trimming stripped 2 bases from V and 10 bases from J, with 15 bases between.